This TCR beta chain derives from a study of blood T cells in healthy people across ages. Isolation of PBMCs gave at least 6 million cells per sample. Using a J-beta primer mix together with a sample-barcoded 5' primer, a second PCR was run for about 7 to 12 cycles. Using its own MiXCR run on the 5' RACE reads, TCRdb lists one record per CDR3 protein. The sample includes some 850,000 distinct CDR3 sequences, around a quarter of them seen just once. Germline CDR1 reads SNHLY; CDR2 reads FYNNEI. This CDR3 has 15 amino acids. The V and J ends lost 3 bases and 5 bases, in that order; junction bases with no gene match: 9. A further study also used this sample, focusing on T cells of mothers and their children.

Sequencing was performed on blood. The rearrangement links TRBV2 to TRBJ2-7, with 8 bases matching TRBD1. The clonotype originates from a boy aged 5 to 17 in good health. CDR3 coding DNA: TGTGCCAGCAGTGAGGGTTTCAGGGGGCGAAACGAGCAGTACTTC. It yields the protein CASSEGFRGRNEQYF.